This is a list of T cell receptor beta chains from one sample in a study of graft-versus-host responses after intestinal transplantation. TCRdb's table, derived via immunoSEQ multiplex PCR, lists solely in-frame clones and lacks some. The repertoire holds about 9,600 clones, with roughly 96% as singletons. Sequenced material: bone marrow, taken around 500 days after intestinal transplantation. These receptors all stem from a human patient who received an intestinal transplant, so some T cells may come from the graft donor. The CDR3 runs from the conserved cysteine through the conserved F or W. A D gene is named only where the DNA matches it firmly. Clone size appears in some rows only: once, few, many, or a class for an expanded clone.

cdr3_aa | cdr3_nt | j_call | clone_size | d_call | v_call
CASSTLGRGSATEAFF | TGTGCCAGCAGCACCCTCGGGCGGGGTTCGGCAACTGAAGCTTTCTTT | TRBJ1-1 | NA | NA | TRBV5-6
CSVEGRASYEQYF | TGCAGCGTTGAAGGACGAGCTTCCTACGAGCAGTACTTC | TRBJ2-7 | NA | NA | TRBV29-1
CASSSGGSNNSPLHF | TGCGCCAGCAGCTCAGGGGGCTCCAATAATTCACCCCTCCACTTT | TRBJ1-6 | NA | TRBD1 | TRBV5-1
CASSLLADSTDTQYF | TGTGCCAGCAGCCTACTAGCGGATAGCACAGATACGCAGTATTTT | TRBJ2-3 | NA | TRBD2 | TRBV28
CASSKSPGLDSYETQYF | TGTGCCAGCAGTAAATCACCGGGACTAGATTCCTACGAGACCCAGTACTTC | TRBJ2-5 | once | TRBD2 | TRBV28
CASTSGGGTTYNEQFF | TGTGCCAGCACTTCGGGCGGCGGGACCACCTACAATGAGCAGTTCTTC | TRBJ2-1 | NA | NA | TRBV28
CATSRDKVGGEGNQPQHF | TGTGCCACCAGCAGAGATAAAGTAGGGGGCGAGGGCAATCAGCCCCAGCATTTT | TRBJ1-5 | NA | TRBD1 | TRBV15
CASSEMWGTGGETQYF | TGTGCCAGCAGTGAAATGTGGGGGACAGGGGGGGAGACCCAGTACTTC | TRBJ2-5 | NA | TRBD1 | TRBV6-1
CASSQGQIAKNIQYF | TGCGCCAGCAGCCAAGGGCAAATAGCCAAAAACATTCAGTACTTC | TRBJ2-4 | NA | NA | TRBV4-1
CASSQDGGQGSETQYF | TGCGCCAGCAGCCAAGATGGTGGGCAGGGGTCGGAGACCCAGTACTTC | TRBJ2-5 | NA | NA | TRBV4-1
CASSLATSEKFRSSEQYF | TGCGCCAGCAGCTTGGCGACTAGTGAAAAGTTCAGGTCCTCCGAGCAGTACTTC | TRBJ2-7 | NA | NA | TRBV5-1
CASSSLAGGPGEQYF | TGTGCCAGCAGTTCTTTGGCGGGAGGGCCAGGCGAGCAGTACTTC | TRBJ2-7 | NA | TRBD2 | TRBV7-9
CASSGLASSYNEQFF | TGCGCCAGCAGCGGACTAGCGAGCTCCTACAATGAGCAGTTCTTC | TRBJ2-1 | once | TRBD2 | TRBV5-1
CASSRVSGRTSTF | TGTGCCAGCAGTCGGGTCTCAGGGAGGACCTCCACCTTC | TRBJ1-2 | NA | NA | TRBV28
CASSSDRVYGNTIYF | TGTGCCAGCAGCTCGGACAGGGTATATGGAAACACCATATATTTT | TRBJ1-3 | NA | TRBD1 | TRBV5-8
CASSESWEDHYEQYF | TGTGCCAGCAGTGAATCCTGGGAGGATCATTACGAGCAGTACTTC | TRBJ2-7 | NA | NA | TRBV6-1
CAWSVRTSGSKDEQFF | TGTGCCTGGAGTGTAAGGACTAGCGGGAGTAAGGATGAGCAGTTCTTC | TRBJ2-1 | NA | TRBD2 | TRBV30
CASTPRDRGQPQHF | TGTGCCAGTACCCCCCGGGACAGGGGTCAGCCCCAGCATTTT | TRBJ1-5 | NA | TRBD1 | TRBV19
CASSMGRRSNQPQHF | TGTGCCAGTAGTATGGGTCGGCGAAGCAATCAGCCCCAGCATTTT | TRBJ1-5 | NA | NA | TRBV19
CASSGRTDEKLFF | TGTGCCAGCAGCGGTAGGACAGATGAAAAACTGTTTTTT | TRBJ1-4 | NA | NA | TRBV9
CASSFGRGSYEQYF | TGTGCCAGTTCGTTTGGCAGGGGTTCCTACGAGCAGTACTTC | TRBJ2-7 | NA | NA | TRBV19
CASSEDNTGELFF | TGTGCCAGCAGTGAGGACAACACCGGGGAGCTGTTTTTT | TRBJ2-2 | NA | NA | TRBV6-4
CASSFQWNEQFF | TGTGCCAGCAGCTTCCAGTGGAATGAGCAGTTCTTC | TRBJ2-1 | NA | NA | TRBV11-3
CASSVRTGATEAFF | TGTGCCAGCAGCGTTAGAACAGGGGCCACTGAAGCTTTCTTT | TRBJ1-1 | once | TRBD1 | TRBV7-6
CATWGKGKTVF | TGTGCCACGTGGGGTAAGGGAAAAACTGTTTTT | TRBJ1-4 | NA | NA | TRBV15
CASTTGGNTEAFF | TGCGCCAGCACGACAGGAGGGAACACTGAAGCTTTCTTT | TRBJ1-1 | NA | NA | TRBV5-1
CASSQGEGAGLGAKNIQYF | TGCGCCAGCAGCCAAGGGGAGGGAGCGGGGTTGGGAGCCAAAAACATTCAGTACTTC | TRBJ2-4 | NA | TRBD2 | TRBV4-1
CASSQVGTGGNQPQHF | TGTGCCAGCAGCCAAGTTGGGACAGGGGGAAATCAGCCCCAGCATTTT | TRBJ1-5 | NA | TRBD1 | TRBV4-2
CASSEALAGGGDTQYF | TGTGCCAGCAGTGAAGCCCTAGCGGGAGGGGGGGATACGCAGTATTTT | TRBJ2-3 | NA | TRBD2 | TRBV6-1
CASSSLGGPGSGANVLTF | TGTGCCAGCAGTTCTCTAGGGGGCCCGGGCTCTGGGGCCAACGTCCTGACTTTC | TRBJ2-6 | NA | TRBD1 | TRBV27
CASAQGADDGYTF | TGTGCCAGCGCACAGGGGGCGGATGATGGCTACACCTTC | TRBJ1-2 | NA | TRBD1 | TRBV6-5
CASSLVLYNEQFF | TGTGCCAGCAGCTTAGTTCTCTACAATGAGCAGTTCTTC | TRBJ2-1 | NA | NA | TRBV7-8
CASTPQGAYTEAFF | TGTGCCAGCACTCCTCAGGGGGCGTACACTGAAGCTTTCTTT | TRBJ1-1 | NA | TRBD1 | TRBV6-5
CASSSKGGTGELFF | TGTGCCAGCAGCTCAAAGGGGGGGACCGGGGAGCTGTTTTTT | TRBJ2-2 | NA | NA | TRBV11-2
CASSDRLVYEQYF | TGTGCCAGTAGTGACAGATTAGTCTACGAGCAGTACTTC | TRBJ2-7 | NA | NA | TRBV19
CASSLAGTGVYGYTF | TGTGCCAGCAGCTTAGCCGGGACAGGGGTCTATGGCTACACCTTC | TRBJ1-2 | few | TRBD1 | TRBV7-3
CASNGDSYEQYF | TGTGCCAGCAACGGGGATTCCTACGAGCAGTACTTC | TRBJ2-7 | NA | NA | TRBV2
CASSFSQPHEQYF | TGTGCCAGCAGCTTCTCTCAGCCACACGAGCAGTACTTC | TRBJ2-7 | NA | NA | TRBV7-2
CASSLHKREGPNEQFF | TGTGCCAGCAGCTTACACAAGCGGGAGGGCCCCAATGAGCAGTTCTTC | TRBJ2-1 | NA | TRBD2 | TRBV7-9
CASSPPGQVYEQYF | TGTGCCAGCAGCCCCCCCGGGCAGGTCTACGAGCAGTACTTC | TRBJ2-7 | NA | NA | TRBV11-2
CASSTGTGSQETQYF | TGTGCCAGCAGTACCGGGACAGGGTCCCAAGAGACCCAGTACTTC | TRBJ2-5 | NA | TRBD1 | TRBV6-5
CASSPQPVGETQYF | TGCGCCAGCAGCCCCCAGCCGGTGGGGGAGACCCAGTACTTC | TRBJ2-5 | NA | NA | TRBV4-1
CASSLEGAEAFF | TGTGCCAGCAGCTTGGAGGGAGCTGAAGCTTTCTTT | TRBJ1-1 | once | NA | TRBV5-5
CASSLGGANEKLFF | TGTGCCAGCAGCTTGGGGGGTGCTAATGAAAAACTGTTTTTT | TRBJ1-4 | NA | NA | TRBV5-6